The clone carrying this TCR beta chain was seen a handful of times. This entry is derived from a study of cytomegalovirus exposure and HLA in healthy donors. 60 Vbeta and 13 Jbeta primers were used in PCR. TCRdb keeps only in-frame clones here, not all; method: immunoSEQ multiplex PCR. Of under 250,000 clones detected, around 73% appear once; the ten largest clones hold less than 3%. Looked up from germline, CDR1 is SGHRS and CDR2 is YFSETQ. This CDR3 is 14 amino acids long. Trimming cost V 6 bases and J 5 bases; bases outside gene matches: 6. Sequencing was done on a sample of PBMCs. The receptor comes from a woman in her twenties or thirties in good health and CMV-seronegative. This sequence joins TRBV5-1 and TRBJ2-1; 9 nucleotides align to TRBD2. As DNA, the CDR3 is TGCGCCAGCACGTTAGCGGGAGACGACAATGAGCAGTTCTTC. Protein sequence: CASTLAGDDNEQFF.